This T cell receptor beta chain was found in a study of PD-1 blockade in classical Hodgkin lymphoma. Sequencing used immunoSEQ multiplex PCR; TCRdb keeps in-frame clones, though not all of them. The repertoire has about 100,000 clones, around 89% of them found once; the top ten carry more than 6.5%. Germline assignment: CDR1 SGHVS and CDR2 FNYEAQ. Trimming shortened V by 3 bases and J by 1 base, and 15 bases separated the two germline ends. The CDR3 contains 16 residues. Each and every patient relapsed after autologous stem cell transplantation, and patients got differing brentuximab vedotin exposure.

The material was peripheral blood mononuclear cells (PBMCs), obtained before the second cycle of nivolumab. This chain connects TRBV7-6 to TRBJ1-2; a weak D match, TRBD1 (6 bases). The TCR was taken from a human donor with classical Hodgkin lymphoma. The CDR3, as DNA: TGTGCCAGCAGCTTTCTACAGGGCTCGTTTAACTATGGCTACACCTTC. Translated, it gives CASSFLQGSFNYGYTF.